These T cell receptor beta chains were read from a single sample in a study of cytotoxic CD8 clonotypes in ibrutinib-treated CLL. Libraries were prepared by immunoSEQ multiplex PCR; TCRdb keeps only in-frame clonotypes and omits some of them. This table holds roughly 160,000 clones, roughly 77% found once. The source material was PBMCs, sampled after 12 months of ibrutinib treatment. All receptors come from a human donor with chronic lymphocytic leukemia. Each CDR3 is given with its conserved first and last residue. A D gene is named only where the DNA matches it firmly. Rows may omit the clone size; those that give it use once, few, many or a size class.

d_call,j_call,clone_size,v_call,cdr3_nt,cdr3_aa
NA,TRBJ2-2,once,TRBV28,TGTGCCAGCAGTATCACGGGGGCAGGAACCGGGGAGCTGTTTTTT,CASSITGAGTGELFF
NA,TRBJ1-2,NA,TRBV7-9,TGTGCCAGCAGCTTACATCCGTCGGACCTCTATGGCTACACCTTC,CASSLHPSDLYGYTF
NA,TRBJ1-3,NA,TRBV13,TGTGCCAGCAGCTTATACGGGAACACCATATATTTT,CASSLYGNTIYF
TRBD2,TRBJ2-3,few,TRBV5-1,TGCGCCAGCAGCCAGTACGGACTAGCGGGGGCAGATACGCAGTATTTT,CASSQYGLAGADTQYF
TRBD2,TRBJ2-5,few,TRBV4-3,TGCGCCAGCAGCCAAGGCGATCTACTAGCGGGGGTGGAGACCCAGTACTTC,CASSQGDLLAGVETQYF
NA,TRBJ2-7,NA,TRBV13,TGTGCCAGCAGCTCGATCCAGGGGTCCTACGAGCAGTACTTC,CASSSIQGSYEQYF
TRBD1,TRBJ1-4,NA,TRBV28,TGTGCCAGCACCTCAGGGGGGAACAGCAATGAAAAACTGTTTTTT,CASTSGGNSNEKLFF
NA,TRBJ2-2,NA,TRBV7-6,TGTGCCAGCAGACCCGAGCGGACCGGGGAGCTGTTTTTT,CASRPERTGELFF
TRBD1,TRBJ1-2,NA,TRBV6-6,TGTGCCAGCAGCCCGGACAGGGCCTATGGCTACACCTTC,CASSPDRAYGYTF
TRBD2,TRBJ2-3,NA,TRBV9,TGTGCCAGCAGCGGAGGGACTAGCGGGGGGGCCCCCCACACAGATACGCAGTATTTT,CASSGGTSGGAPHTDTQYF
TRBD1,TRBJ1-2,NA,TRBV5-6,TGTGCCAGCAGCTTGGCAGAAAGGACAGGCAACTATGGCTACACCTTC,CASSLAERTGNYGYTF
NA,TRBJ1-1,NA,TRBV10-3,TGTGCCATCAGTGAGCCTCCCAGTCCAGAAGCTTTCTTT,CAISEPPSPEAFF
NA,TRBJ1-1,NA,TRBV6-5,TGTGCCAGCAGTTACTCGCTAATAACTGAAGCTTTCTTT,CASSYSLITEAFF
TRBD1,TRBJ1-3,NA,TRBV4-3,TGCGCCAGCAGCCGCAAGACAGGGTCATCTGGAAACACCATATATTTT,CASSRKTGSSGNTIYF
TRBD1,TRBJ1-2,NA,TRBV28,TGTGCCAGCAGTTTATCGGCAGGGGGCAACTATGGCTACACCTTC,CASSLSAGGNYGYTF
TRBD2,TRBJ2-5,NA,TRBV5-1,TGCGCCAGCAGCCCCAACTCGGTAGTAGCGGGGGAACAAGAGACCCAGTACTTC,CASSPNSVVAGEQETQYF
TRBD1,TRBJ1-1,NA,TRBV5-1,TGCGCCAGCAGCTTGAAGACAGGGGCCACTGAAGCTTTCTTT,CASSLKTGATEAFF
NA,TRBJ2-2,NA,TRBV2,TGTGCCAGCAGCCCCAGGGGGGCTGACACCGGGGAGCTGTTTTTT,CASSPRGADTGELFF
NA,TRBJ2-3,NA,TRBV10-3,TGTGCCATCAGTGAGTCCGCGGGGCCGAACACAGATACGCAGTATTTT,CAISESAGPNTDTQYF
TRBD1,TRBJ2-1,NA,TRBV6-5,TGTGCCAGCAGTTACTCCACCGGACAGGGGAGCCAAGAGCAGTTCTTC,CASSYSTGQGSQEQFF
NA,TRBJ2-3,NA,TRBV20-1,TGCAGTGCTTTCCTAGGGAACACGCAGTATTTT,CSAFLGNTQYF
NA,TRBJ1-6,many,TRBV2,TGTGCCAGCAGCGTGCTTCGGGGGGCCCTCCACTTT,CASSVLRGALHF
NA,TRBJ1-4,NA,TRBV7-2,TGTGCCAGCAGTCCACGAGGTGGGGGGCGGACAACTAATGAAAAACTGTTTTTT,CASSPRGGGRTTNEKLFF
TRBD1,TRBJ2-3,NA,TRBV7-8,TGTGCCACCCTAAGGACAGGGGCGGTCCTTGCGCCAAGCACAGATACGCAGTATTTT,CATLRTGAVLAPSTDTQYF
NA,TRBJ2-1,NA,TRBV19,TGTGCCAGTAGTATAGATGGCATTATCTACAATGAGCAGTTCTTC,CASSIDGIIYNEQFF
NA,TRBJ1-5,NA,TRBV7-2,TGTGCCAGCAGCTACCTTCCAACTAATCAGCCCCAGCATTTT,CASSYLPTNQPQHF
NA,TRBJ1-5,NA,TRBV23-1,TGCGCCAGCAGTCAAAATCGAAAGGGGGAAAAACGGCCCCAGCATTTT,CASSQNRKGEKRPQHF
NA,TRBJ2-2,few,TRBV5-1,TGCGCCAGCAGAGTGGGTACGAACACCGGGGAGCTGTTTTTT,CASRVGTNTGELFF
TRBD1,TRBJ2-6,few,TRBV2,TGTGCCAGCTCCCATCCGGGACAGGGTGCTTCGAGCTCTGGGGCCAACGTCCTGACTTTC,CASSHPGQGASSSGANVLTF
TRBD1,TRBJ2-2,NA,TRBV27,TGTGCCAGCCGGGTGGACAGGGGGTTCACCGGGGAGCTGTTTTTT,CASRVDRGFTGELFF
NA,TRBJ1-1,NA,TRBV6-4,TGTGCCAGCAGGAGGGCGCCCAGGGCGGGTTCTGAAGCTTTCTTT,CASRRAPRAGSEAFF
NA,TRBJ1-1,NA,TRBV4-1,TGCGCCAGCAGCCAAGAATCTTCCGGGACAATCAGGACTGAAGCTTTCTTT,CASSQESSGTIRTEAFF
NA,TRBJ2-3,NA,TRBV5-6,TGTGCCAGCAGGTGGCGGGGGCTAACCCCTAGCACAGATACGCAGTATTTT,CASRWRGLTPSTDTQYF
TRBD1,TRBJ2-7,NA,TRBV5-1,TGCGCCAGCAGCTTGAGTGGTGGTTGGGGCCAGGGGGCGATGCAGTACTTC,CASSLSGGWGQGAMQYF
NA,TRBJ2-1,NA,TRBV11-3,TGTGCCAGCAGCTTAGGCCCCGGGTCCCTGCGGGGGCCCTACAATGAGCAGTTCTTC,CASSLGPGSLRGPYNEQFF
NA,TRBJ1-1,once,TRBV30,TGTGCCTGGAGGCTCCGGACACTAAACACTGAAGCTTTCTTT,CAWRLRTLNTEAFF
NA,TRBJ2-1,NA,TRBV29-1,TGCAGCGTTGCCCAGAACTACAATGAGCAGTTCTTC,CSVAQNYNEQFF
TRBD2,TRBJ2-1,NA,TRBV18,TGTGCCAGCTCATCCGCGGGAGAGATCAATGAGCAGTTCTTC,CASSSAGEINEQFF
TRBD1,TRBJ2-5,NA,TRBV2,TGTGCCAGCGACCTCCAGGGCAGGGGGCAAGAGACCCAGTACTTC,CASDLQGRGQETQYF
TRBD1,TRBJ1-2,few,TRBV19,TGTGCCAGTACCCCAAACCCGACAGGGCGCGGCTACACCTTC,CASTPNPTGRGYTF
TRBD1,TRBJ1-1,once,TRBV4-2,TGTGCCAGCAGCCTCGGGACAGGGAACACTGAAGCTTTCTTT,CASSLGTGNTEAFF
NA,TRBJ2-2,NA,TRBV19,TGTGCCAGTAGTATAGAGGAGGGGACCGGGGAGCTGTTTTTT,CASSIEEGTGELFF
TRBD2,TRBJ2-3,NA,TRBV25-1,TGTGCCAGCAGTCCCAGCGGGAGAGGGGCAGATACGCAGTATTTT,CASSPSGRGADTQYF
TRBD2,TRBJ2-5,NA,TRBV4-3,TGCGCCAGCAGCCAACGGCCTAGCGGGGGCCAAGAGACCCAGTACTTC,CASSQRPSGGQETQYF
NA,TRBJ1-2,once,TRBV29-1,TGCAGCGTGCCTAATCGGGGAAAGGGCAACTATGGCTACACCTTC,CSVPNRGKGNYGYTF